This T cell receptor beta chain was recovered during a study of beta chain features in type 1 diabetes. About the research overall: The study examined 107,917,701 sorted cells across all samples. Study-wide results and caveats: For Type 1 diabetes patients, all four CD4+ subsets carried TCRB CDR3s that were moderately but significantly shorter.

Germline CDR1 is SEHNR and CDR2 is FQNEAQ (reference sequence). This CDR3 is 15 amino acids long. The trim removed 6 bases at V and 1 base at J, leaving 6 bases unmatched. This clone has just a few counts. Antigen: not known. TCRB transcripts that were expressed got sequenced, as all of the isolated RNA had been reverse transcribed. Assay: immunoSEQ multiplex PCR; the TCRdb copy retains only in-frame clones and omits some. Of approximately 170,000 clones in the sample, approximately 9% were seen once. This clonotype originated in a woman younger than 30 in good health. The J gene is TRBJ2-5, the V gene TRBV7-9; 9 nucleotides match TRBD2. Material for sequencing was central memory CD4+ T cells from blood. CDR3 region: CASSQGLALQETQYF. Here the CDR3 DNA reads TGTGCCAGCAGTCAAGGACTAGCGCTCCAAGAGACCCAGTACTTC.